The next 8 T cell receptor beta chains were all read from a single sample in a study of blood T cell repertoires in COVID-19. Sequencing was performed with immunoSEQ multiplex PCR; in TCRdb, only in-frame clones are kept and a portion is missing. Of more than 300,000 clones in the sample, approximately 90% were seen once. The source material was PBMCs or T cells enriched from blood (not recorded which). The source is a woman aged 25 to 39 who had been exposed to COVID-19.

The chain recombines TRBV5-1 with TRBJ1-4; tentative D call: TRBD1 (6 bases). Germline V CDR1 and CDR2: SGHRS, YFSETQ. Trimming shortened V by 4 bases and J by 4 bases, and 14 bases separated the two germline ends. The CDR3 spans 15 residues. CDR3 sequence (DNA): TGCGCCAGCAGCCCCGGACAGTCCTTTAATGAAAAACTGTTTTTT. It encodes CASSPGQSFNEKLFF.

The gene calls are TRBV3-1 (or the pseudogene TRBV3-2) and TRBJ1-2; TRBD1 agrees at 8 bases. Germline-derived CDR1 and CDR2 are LGHDT and YNNKEL (reference sequence). J gave up 1 base and V 4 bases, and 2 bases lay outside the gene matches. This CDR3 has 14 residues. The CDR3 spells CASSRDRGNYGYTF. The CDR3 nucleotides read TGTGCCAGCAGCCGAGACAGGGGTAACTATGGCTACACCTTC.

This clone appeared once. V gene TRBV4-3 combines with J gene TRBJ1-4; D may be TRBD1 (5 bases). Germline CDR1 and CDR2: LGHNA and YSLEER. The CDR3 loop spans 18 amino acids. The V end was cut by 1 base, the J end by 4 bases, with 19 bases between. CDR3 protein: CASSQGVSLGPINEKLFF. The CDR3 coding sequence is TGCGCCAGCAGCCAAGGGGTCTCATTGGGGCCGATTAATGAAAAACTGTTTTTT.

The J gene is TRBJ2-7, the V gene TRBV5-1; no reliable D call. CDR3 length: 14 residues. Trimming left V 0 bases short and J 2 bases short, with 9 bases between. In germline, CDR1 is SGHRS, CDR2 YFSETQ. In DNA, the CDR3 is TGCGCCAGCAGCTTGGCTGAGCTCCCCTACGAGCAGTACTTC. It encodes CASSLAELPYEQYF.

The chain joins TRBV4-1 to TRBJ2-3, with 8 bases fitting TRBD1. The CDR3 contains 15 residues. The germline CDR1 and CDR2 sequences are MGHRA and YSYEKL. V lost 7 bases and J lost 1; bases outside the gene matches: 7. The CDR3 protein is CASTPSGQGTDTQYF. The CDR3 nucleotides are TGCGCCAGCACTCCCTCGGGACAGGGCACAGATACGCAGTATTTT.

The V and J genes are TRBV7-6 and TRBJ1-2, with 8 bases lining up with TRBD1. The germline V gene encodes CDR1 SGHVS and CDR2 FNYEAQ. CDR3 length equals 17 residues. V was clipped by 3 bases and J by 3 bases; unmatched bases: 12. The CDR3 region has the DNA TGTGCCAGCAGCTTGTTCCCCGGTCGGACAGGGTACTATGGCTACACCTTC. Its protein is CASSLFPGRTGYYGYTF.

This sequence joins TRBV28 and TRBJ1-1; D gene uncertain. The V gene lost 5 bases and the J gene lost 4 bases, with 14 bases spanning the gap. Looked up from germline, CDR1 is MDHEN and CDR2 is SYDVKM. The CDR3 spans 14 residues. The chain's CDR3 is CASSIPAQSTEAFF. Written as DNA, the CDR3 is TGTGCCAGCAGTATACCTGCCCAGTCCACTGAAGCTTTCTTT. Together with reference TRBV28 and TRBJ1-1, the CDR3 gives the full variable domain: DVKVTQSSRYLVKRTGEKVFLECVQDMDHENMFWYRQDPGLGLRLIYFSYDVKMKEKGDIPEGYSVSREKKERFSLILESASTNQTSMYLCASSIPAQSTEAFFGQGTRLTVV.

V gene TRBV5-1 combines with J gene TRBJ2-3; 8 nucleotides align to TRBD1. This CDR3 comprises 15 residues. Trimming took 0 bases from V and 11 from J; bases not matched to a gene: 11. Germline values: CDR1 SGHRS, CDR2 YFSETQ. As DNA, the CDR3 is TGCGCCAGCAGCTTGGGGGACAGGAGGGGAATAAGGCAGTATTTT. This codes for CASSLGDRRGIRQYF.